This paragraph reports one T cell receptor beta chain. These data originate in a study of early T cells in non-severe SARS-CoV-2 infection. TCRdb used MiXCR to reprocess the 5' RACE reads, holding one entry per CDR3 protein. The sample records tens of thousands of distinct CDR3 sequences, around 6.5% being singletons. The CDR3 contains 18 residues. Germline V gene lookup returns CDR1 MNHEY and CDR2 SVGEGT. V lost 0 bases, J lost 3 bases, and 18 bases lay in between. The chain has TRBV6-2 or TRBV6-3 and TRBJ2-1; the D is unclear. The sequenced sample was whole blood, obtained at baseline. The sequence was collected from an adult who was a healthcare worker with PCR-confirmed SARS-CoV-2 infection or an uninfected control (not recorded which). In nucleotides, the CDR3 is TGTGCCAGCAGTTACTCGAAATTTCAGAGGACGGACTACAATGAGCAGTTCTTC. It is translated as CASSYSKFQRTDYNEQFF.